Below, 13 T cell receptor beta chains from the same sample are listed, as sequenced in a study of CD8 T cells in ankylosing spondylitis. Whole-study findings and limits: Seemingly characteristic of ankylosing spondylitis blood was a TCR beta motif consisting of eight highly homologous variants.

These receptors lack a known antigen. TCRdb re-called the 5' RACE reads with MiXCR, one entry per CDR3 protein. The sample includes roughly 670,000 distinct CDR3 sequences, 15% to 20% of them seen just once. The sequenced sample was blood, either unsorted or a sorted T cell fraction (not recorded which). All receptors come from a male donor with ankylosing spondylitis.

This clonotype came up a few times. This chain connects TRBV12-3 or TRBV12-4 to TRBJ2-2, with TRBD2 matching 7 bases. The CDR3 covers 16 residues. V trimming: 8 bases; J trimming: 3 bases; junction bases outside the gene matches: 12. CDR3 DNA sequence: TGTGCCAGCTCAATCCGGCGGGGGTCGGACACCGGGGAGCTGTTTTTT. Translation gives CASSIRRGSDTGELFF.

The chain carries TRBV7-2 and TRBJ2-5, with 9 bases lining up with TRBD1. Germline V gene lookup returns CDR1 SGHTA and CDR2 FQGNSA. The CDR3 sequence is 15 residues long. V was clipped by 4 bases and J by 5 bases; unmatched bases: 8. The CDR3 loop reads CASSWYTGGGETQYF. The CDR3, as DNA: TGTGCCAGCAGCTGGTACACAGGGGGCGGGGAGACCCAGTACTTC.

This clonotype was observed a handful of times. The V and J genes are TRBV29-1 and TRBJ1-3; D not certain. Looked up from germline, CDR1 is SQVTM and CDR2 is ANQGSEA. V was shortened by 3 bases and J by 0 bases, with 3 bases between the two germline ends. The CDR3 covers 12 residues. CDR3 nucleotides: TGCAGCGTTGAGAGCTCTGGAAACACCATATATTTT. Translated, it gives CSVESSGNTIYF.

This clonotype was detected only a few times. V and J are TRBV30 and TRBJ1-1, with D possibly being TRBD1 (5 bases). Deletions cut 4 bases from V and 3 bases from J, with 15 bases between. CDR1 and CDR2 (germline): GTSNPN, SVGIG (reference sequence). CDR3 length: 14 residues. CDR3 protein: CAWKGQGRYTEAFF. The CDR3 DNA is TGTGCCTGGAAGGGGCAGGGAAGGTACACTGAAGCTTTCTTT.

The chain recombines TRBV12-3 or TRBV12-4 with TRBJ2-2; D call uncertain. Trimming took off 6 bases at V and 6 bases at J, with 5 bases between the two ends. This CDR3 has 11 residues. The CDR3 DNA follows: TGTGCCAGCAGCCACCCCGGGGAGCTGTTTTTT. The encoded protein is CASSHPGELFF.

V gene TRBV7-2 combines with J gene TRBJ2-7; 7 bases agree with TRBD2. Per the germline V gene, CDR1 is SGHTA and CDR2 is FQGNSA. V was clipped by 5 bases and J by 6 bases; unmatched bases: 16. This CDR3 is 16 amino acids long. The CDR3 DNA reads TGTGCCAGCAGCCCTCTAATAGCGGGCGTCCTGGGCGAGCAGTACTTC. Translated: CASSPLIAGVLGEQYF.

The chain couples TRBV10-3 to TRBJ2-7, with 14 bases identical to TRBD2. Germline assignment: CDR1 ENHRY and CDR2 SYGVKD. V dropped 3 bases and J dropped 4; count of bases not matched to a gene: 11. The CDR3 runs 18 residues. CDR3 sequence: CAISDPGLAGGPLYEQYF. The CDR3 coding sequence is TGTGCCATCAGTGACCCTGGACTAGCGGGAGGACCCTTATACGAGCAGTACTTC.

This clonotype appeared a few times. The chain employs TRBV5-1 and TRBJ2-3; 8 bases match TRBD1. V lost 5 bases and J lost 6; bases outside the gene matches: 8. Germline assignment: CDR1 SGHRS and CDR2 YFSETQ. The CDR3 contains 14 residues. The CDR3 sequence is CASRTGARGDTQYF. CDR3 sequence (DNA): TGCGCCAGCAGGACAGGGGCTAGGGGCGATACGCAGTATTTT.

The rearrangement uses TRBV6-1 and TRBJ1-1; D possibly corresponds to TRBD1 (6 bases). V gave up 0 bases and J gave up 0 bases, with 17 bases separating them. CDR3 size: 18 residues. CDR1 and CDR2 from the germline V gene are MNHNS and SASEGT. The CDR3 loop reads CASSEAWGRGDMNTEAFF. DNA of the CDR3: TGTGCCAGCAGTGAAGCGTGGGGCAGGGGAGACATGAACACTGAAGCTTTCTTT.

This clonotype was counted between two and nine times. The chain carries TRBV18 and TRBJ2-7; 9 nucleotides line up with TRBD1. Trimming cost V 4 bases and J 5 bases; bases outside gene matches: 9. This CDR3 has 15 residues. Per the germline V gene, CDR1 is KGHSH and CDR2 is LQKENI. The CDR3 loop is CASSLSGQGVNEQYF. CDR3 in DNA: TGTGCCAGCTCACTTTCGGGACAGGGTGTGAACGAGCAGTACTTC.

The chain is built from TRBV5-1 and TRBJ1-2; TRBD1 matches 12 bases. Germline assignment: CDR1 SGHRS and CDR2 YFSETQ. The V segment lost 0 bases and the J segment 7 bases; nucleotides outside the gene matches: 7. This CDR3 region has 16 residues. CDR3 in amino acids: CASSLDSGTGGLGYTF. The CDR3 DNA follows: TGCGCCAGCAGCTTGGACTCCGGGACAGGGGGCCTTGGCTACACCTTC.

The rearrangement links TRBV20-1 to TRBJ1-1, with D unresolved. Germline-derived CDR1 and CDR2 are DFQATT and SNEGSKA (reference sequence). This CDR3 spans 16 amino acids. V shed 6 bases and J shed 3 bases, with 23 bases lying between them. CDR3 sequence (DNA): TGCAGTGCGACTAGTCGGGGAAGAGAGTTGGACACTGAAGCTTTCTTT. Its translation is CSATSRGRELDTEAFF.

This clonotype was counted between two and nine times. The V call is TRBV7-8, the J call TRBJ2-1; D is possibly TRBD2 (6 bases). With 0 bases removed from V and 5 bases from J, the gap between germline ends came to 11 bases. Germline V gene sequence: CDR1 SGHVS, CDR2 FQNEAQ. The CDR3 covers 15 residues. CDR3 loop: CASSLAGGKHNEQFF. Written as DNA, the CDR3 is TGTGCCAGCAGCTTAGCGGGAGGCAAGCACAATGAGCAGTTCTTC.